The present TCR beta chain was sequenced within a study of OX40 agonist ivuxolimab in advanced cancers. Study overall: From 23 to 79 years was the age range, with a mean of around 60 years, and roughly 80% were male. The study reported partial responses in three patients: one hepatocellular carcinoma, two cutaneous melanoma.

This table comes from immunoSEQ multiplex PCR, and its TCRdb copy is limited to in-frame clones, with some not included. Here the sample spans about 98,000 clones, 70% to 90% being singletons. V was trimmed by 4 bases and J by 0 bases, leaving 13 bases between them. Germline CDR1 KGHSH, CDR2 LQKENI. There are 16 residues in the CDR3. This specimen was CD4+ or CD8+ T cells sorted from blood, taken in a trial of the OX40 agonist ivuxolimab. The TCR was taken from an adult with an advanced solid tumor such as melanoma, head and neck, liver or kidney cancer. The chain has TRBV18 and TRBJ1-5, with D perhaps TRBD1 (6 bases). In DNA, the CDR3 is TGTGCCAGCTCACGGGGACAACTGAATAGCAATCAGCCCCAGCATTTT. Translated: CASSRGQLNSNQPQHF. The full variable domain, its missing parts supplied by reference TRBV18 and TRBJ1-5, is NAGVMQNPRHLVRRRGQEARLRCSPMKGHSHVYWYRQLPEEGLKFMVYLQKENIIDESGMPKERFSAEFPKEGPSILRIQQVVRGDSAAYFCASSRGQLNSNQPQHFGDGTRLSIL.